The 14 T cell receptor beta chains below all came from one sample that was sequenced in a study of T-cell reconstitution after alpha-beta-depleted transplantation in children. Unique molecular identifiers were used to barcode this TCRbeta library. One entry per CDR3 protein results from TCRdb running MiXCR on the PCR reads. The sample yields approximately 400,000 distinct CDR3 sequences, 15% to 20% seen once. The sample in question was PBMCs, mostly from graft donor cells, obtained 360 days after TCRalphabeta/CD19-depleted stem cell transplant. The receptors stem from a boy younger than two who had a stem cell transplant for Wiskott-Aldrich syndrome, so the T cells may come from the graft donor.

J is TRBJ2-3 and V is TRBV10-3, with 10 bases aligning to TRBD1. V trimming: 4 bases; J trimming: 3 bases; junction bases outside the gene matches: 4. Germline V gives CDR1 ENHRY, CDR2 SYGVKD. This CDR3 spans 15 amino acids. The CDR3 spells CAISGDRGWTDTQYF. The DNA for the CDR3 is TGTGCCATCAGTGGGGACAGGGGTTGGACAGATACGCAGTATTTT.

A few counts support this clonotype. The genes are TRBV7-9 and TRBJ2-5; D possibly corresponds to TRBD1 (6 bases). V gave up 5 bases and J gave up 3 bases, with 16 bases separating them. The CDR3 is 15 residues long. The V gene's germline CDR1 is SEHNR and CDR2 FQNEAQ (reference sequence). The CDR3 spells CASSPWRQGKETQYF. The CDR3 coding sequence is TGTGCCAGCAGCCCATGGCGGCAGGGGAAAGAGACCCAGTACTTC.

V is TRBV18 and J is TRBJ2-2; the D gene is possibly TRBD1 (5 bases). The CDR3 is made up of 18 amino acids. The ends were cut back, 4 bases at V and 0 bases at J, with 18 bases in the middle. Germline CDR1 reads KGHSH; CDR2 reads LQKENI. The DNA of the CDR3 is TGTGCCAGCTCACTCATGGGATTGCAGGGTCCGAACACCGGGGAGCTGTTTTTT. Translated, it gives CASSLMGLQGPNTGELFF.

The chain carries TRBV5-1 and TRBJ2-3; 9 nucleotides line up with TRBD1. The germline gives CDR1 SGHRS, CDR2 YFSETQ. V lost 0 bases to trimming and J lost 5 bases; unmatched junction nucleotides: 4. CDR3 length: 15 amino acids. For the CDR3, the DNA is TGCGCCAGCAGCTTGGGGACAGGGGTAGAAGATACGCAGTATTTT. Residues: CASSLGTGVEDTQYF.

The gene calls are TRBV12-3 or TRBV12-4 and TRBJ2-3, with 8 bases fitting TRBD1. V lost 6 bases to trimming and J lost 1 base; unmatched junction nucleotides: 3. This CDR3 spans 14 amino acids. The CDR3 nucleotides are TGTGCCAGCAGCCAGGGGGCGGGCACAGATACGCAGTATTTT. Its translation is CASSQGAGTDTQYF.

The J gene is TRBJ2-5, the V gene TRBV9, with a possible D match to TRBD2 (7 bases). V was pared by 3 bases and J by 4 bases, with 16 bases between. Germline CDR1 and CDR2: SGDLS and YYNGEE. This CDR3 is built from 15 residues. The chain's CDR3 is CASSASQGGGETQYF. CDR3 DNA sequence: TGTGCCAGCAGCGCCAGCCAGGGAGGGGGAGAGACCCAGTACTTC.

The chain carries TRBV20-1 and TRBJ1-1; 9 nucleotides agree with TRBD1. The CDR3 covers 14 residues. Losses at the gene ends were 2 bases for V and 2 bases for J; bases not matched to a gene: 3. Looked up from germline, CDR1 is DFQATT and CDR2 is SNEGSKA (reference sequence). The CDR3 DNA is TGCAGTGCTAGACACAGGGGGCCAAACACTGAAGCTTTCTTT. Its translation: CSARHRGPNTEAFF.

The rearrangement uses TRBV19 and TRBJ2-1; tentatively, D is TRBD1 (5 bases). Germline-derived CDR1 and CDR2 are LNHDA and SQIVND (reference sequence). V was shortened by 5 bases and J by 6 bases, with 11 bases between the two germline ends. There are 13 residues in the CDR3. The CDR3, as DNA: TGTGCCAGTAGTGCAGGGTGGGGCAATGAGCAGTTCTTC. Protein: CASSAGWGNEQFF.

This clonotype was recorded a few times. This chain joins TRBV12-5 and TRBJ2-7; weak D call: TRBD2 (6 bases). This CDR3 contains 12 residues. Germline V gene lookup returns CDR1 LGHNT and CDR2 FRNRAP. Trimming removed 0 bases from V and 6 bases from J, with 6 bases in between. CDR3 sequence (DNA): TGTGCTAGTGGTTTGGTGGGACTCGAGCAGTACTTC. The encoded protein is CASGLVGLEQYF.

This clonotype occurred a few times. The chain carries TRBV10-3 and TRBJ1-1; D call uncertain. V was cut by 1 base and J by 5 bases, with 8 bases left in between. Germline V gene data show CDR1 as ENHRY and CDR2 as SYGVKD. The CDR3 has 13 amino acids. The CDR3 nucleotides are TGTGCCATCAGTGAGTGGGGATATACTGAAGCTTTCTTT. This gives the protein CAISEWGYTEAFF.

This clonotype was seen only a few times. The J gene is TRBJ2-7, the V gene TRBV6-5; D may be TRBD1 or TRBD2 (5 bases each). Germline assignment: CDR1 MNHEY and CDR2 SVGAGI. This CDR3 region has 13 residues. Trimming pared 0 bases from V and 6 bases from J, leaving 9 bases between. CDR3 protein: CASSYSSGREQYF. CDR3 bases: TGTGCCAGCAGTTACTCGTCGGGGCGCGAGCAGTACTTC.

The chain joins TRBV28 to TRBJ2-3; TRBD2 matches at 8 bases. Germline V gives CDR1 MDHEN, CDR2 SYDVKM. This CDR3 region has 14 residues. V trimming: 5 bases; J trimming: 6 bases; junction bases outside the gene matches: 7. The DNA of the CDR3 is TGTGCCAGCAGTCACGGGGGGGCCTTGGATACGCAGTATTTT. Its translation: CASSHGGALDTQYF.

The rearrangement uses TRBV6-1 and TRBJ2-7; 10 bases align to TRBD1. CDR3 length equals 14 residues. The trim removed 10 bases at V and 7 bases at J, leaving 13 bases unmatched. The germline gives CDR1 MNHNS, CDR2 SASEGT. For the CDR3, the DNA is TGTGCCATCCGGTCCGGGACAGGGGAAGCGGAGCAGTACTTC. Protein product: CAIRSGTGEAEQYF.

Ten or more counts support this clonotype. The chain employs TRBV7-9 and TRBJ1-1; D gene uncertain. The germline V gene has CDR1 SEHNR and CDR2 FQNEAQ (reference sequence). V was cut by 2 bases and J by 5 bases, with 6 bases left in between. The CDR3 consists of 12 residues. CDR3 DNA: TGTGCCAGCAGCTTATGGAGGACTGAAGCTTTCTTT. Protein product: CASSLWRTEAFF. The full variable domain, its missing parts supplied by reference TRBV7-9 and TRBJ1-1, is DTGVSQNPRHKITKRGQNVTFRCDPISEHNRLYWYRQTLGQGPEFLTYFQNEAQLEKSRLLSDRFSAERPKGSFSTLEIQRTEQGDSAMYLCASSLWRTEAFFGQGTRLTVV.